The next 31 T cell receptor beta chains were all read from a single sample in a study of OX40 agonist ivuxolimab in advanced cancers. Library prep was done by the immunoSEQ multiplex PCR assay. TCRdb retrieved this table from immuneACCESS and kept in-frame rearrangements only. Not all clones are present; in checked studies, unresolved V genes account for under half, and no reason is known for the remainder. Present in this sample are 100,000 to 150,000 clones, approximately 90% of which were seen just once. Of the sample, under 0.95% is held by the ten largest clones. Sequencing used CD4+ or CD8+ T cells sorted from blood, obtained in a trial of the OX40 agonist ivuxolimab. The receptors were gathered from an adult with an advanced solid tumor such as melanoma, head and neck, liver or kidney cancer.

This chain links TRBV6-6 with TRBJ2-3; 9 positions agree with TRBD2. CDR3 size: 15 residues. V lost 5 bases to trimming and J lost 0 bases; unmatched junction nucleotides: 3. Germline assignment: CDR1 MNHNY and CDR2 SVGAGI (reference sequence). This CDR3 reads CASSKGLASTDTQYF. The CDR3 DNA sequence: TGTGCCAGCAGTAAGGGACTAGCCAGCACAGATACGCAGTATTTT.

The table lists this clone with a count of one. V usage is TRBV28 and J usage is TRBJ2-7; 7 positions agree with TRBD1. This CDR3 has 14 amino acids. Per germline, CDR1 MDHEN and CDR2 SYDVKM. V dropped 3 bases and J dropped 4; count of bases not matched to a gene: 6. CDR3 DNA: TGTGCCAGCAGTTTGACAGGGAATGGTTACGAGCAGTACTTC. Translation: CASSLTGNGYEQYF. Supplemented by reference TRBV28 and TRBJ2-7, the full variable domain reads DVKVTQSSRYLVKRTGEKVFLECVQDMDHENMFWYRQDPGLGLRLIYFSYDVKMKEKGDIPEGYSVSREKKERFSLILESASTNQTSMYLCASSLTGNGYEQYFGPGTRLTVT.

The chain uses TRBV7-2 and TRBJ1-2; D is unresolved. The V end was cut by 4 bases, the J end by 2 bases, with 8 bases between. Germline V CDR1 and CDR2: SGHTA, FQGNSA. The CDR3 runs to 13 residues. The CDR3 sequence is CASSSATNYGYTF. The CDR3 DNA reads TGTGCCAGCAGCTCAGCCACGAACTATGGCTACACCTTC.

CDR3 residues: CASSGGSGDTQYF. In DNA form, the CDR3 reads TGCGCCAGCAGTGGCGGGAGTGGAGATACGCAGTATTTT. The chain joins TRBV10-1 to TRBJ2-3, with 7 bases that match TRBD2. This CDR3 is 13 amino acids long. Unmatched junction bases numbered 3, after V lost 4 bases and J lost 5 bases. CDR1 and CDR2 from the germline V gene are WNHNN and SYGVQD (reference sequence).

The J gene is TRBJ2-4, the V gene TRBV9, with D possibly called TRBD1 or TRBD2 (5 bases each). The CDR3 sequence is 15 residues long. Germline CDR1 is SGDLS and CDR2 is YYNGEE. V gave up 0 bases and J gave up 5 bases, with 12 bases separating them. For the CDR3, the DNA is TGTGCCAGCAGCGTAGAACTTGGGACGGAAAACATTCAGTACTTC. It encodes CASSVELGTENIQYF.

The chain joins TRBV6-5 to TRBJ2-1; D might be TRBD2 (6 bases). V was cut by 5 bases and J by 4 bases, with 12 bases left in between. The V gene's germline CDR1 is MNHEY and CDR2 SVGAGI. The CDR3 has 14 amino acids. DNA for the CDR3: TGTGCCAGCAGTAGGGCGGACTATTACAATGAGCAGTTCTTC. It encodes CASSRADYYNEQFF.

This chain connects TRBV4-3 to TRBJ2-4, with 10 positions matching TRBD1. This CDR3 contains 19 residues. CDR1 is LGHNA, CDR2 YSLEER, per germline. V shed 0 bases, J shed 1 base, and the junction held 9 bases outside the gene matches. The CDR3 here is CASSQDGTGVKIAKNIQYF. The CDR3 DNA reads TGCGCCAGCAGCCAAGACGGGACAGGGGTAAAGATTGCCAAAAACATTCAGTACTTC.

The CDR3 sequence is CAISETRLDSYNEQFF. DNA of the CDR3: TGTGCCATCAGTGAGACGCGCCTAGACTCCTACAATGAGCAGTTCTTC. V gene TRBV10-3 combines with J gene TRBJ2-1; D ambiguous. The V and J ends lost 2 bases and 0 bases respectively, with 11 bases between them. In germline, CDR1 is ENHRY, CDR2 SYGVKD. There are 16 residues in the CDR3.

This clone was detected only once. The chain has TRBV5-4 and TRBJ2-5, with no clear D. V lost 0 bases, J lost 0 bases, and 9 bases lay in between. This CDR3 region has 15 residues. Germline V gives CDR1 SGHNT, CDR2 YYREEE (reference sequence). CDR3 in amino acids: CASSLASHDQETQYF. The CDR3, as DNA: TGTGCCAGCAGCTTGGCGTCCCACGACCAAGAGACCCAGTACTTC.

The chain couples TRBV7-8 to TRBJ2-7; TRBD2 is a possible D gene (7 bases). CDR3 size: 16 residues. V was trimmed by 2 bases and J by 7 bases, leaving 21 bases between them. Germline CDR1 and CDR2: SGHVS and FQNEAQ. This chain's CDR3 is CASSLRDTNWGGEQYF. The CDR3 DNA reads as TGTGCCAGCAGCTTAAGGGACACTAACTGGGGGGGTGAGCAGTACTTC.

The gene calls are TRBV9 and TRBJ1-3; possibly TRBD1 for D (6 bases). The CDR3 sequence is 18 residues long. Germline-derived CDR1 and CDR2 are SGDLS and YYNGEE. V was shortened by 4 bases and J by 0 bases, with 20 bases between the two germline ends. CDR3: CASSLSGGAATSGNTIYF. The CDR3 coding sequence is TGTGCCAGCAGCCTCAGCGGGGGCGCAGCCACCTCTGGAAACACCATATATTTT. Based on the CDR3 plus reference TRBV9 and TRBJ1-3, the full variable domain is DSGVTQTPKHLITATGQRVTLRCSPRSGDLSVYWYQQSLDQGLQFLIQYYNGEERAKGNILERFSAQQFPDLHSELNLSSLELGDSALYFCASSLSGGAATSGNTIYFGEGSWLTVV.

V is TRBV5-1 and J is TRBJ1-1; 7 positions agree with TRBD1. From germline, CDR1 is SGHRS and CDR2 YFSETQ. The CDR3 length is 12 residues. The V gene end was trimmed by 4 bases and the J gene end by 7 bases; junction bases not matched to a gene: 4. CDR3: CASSPQGGEAFF. CDR3 sequence (DNA): TGCGCCAGCAGCCCTCAGGGGGGTGAAGCTTTCTTT.

About this clone: A read error may account for a junction end that differs from germline. V gene TRBV5-6 combines with J gene TRBJ1-1; TRBD1 is a possible D gene (6 bases). This CDR3 comprises 14 residues. Germline assignment: CDR1 SGHDT and CDR2 YYEEEE. The CDR3 is CASTLGGSSTEAFF. CDR3 DNA: TGTGCCAGCACCTTGGGGGGCTCGAGCACTGAAGCTTTCTTT.

The chain recombines TRBV6-4 with TRBJ2-1; 13 positions agree with TRBD2. This CDR3 has 14 amino acids. Trimming took 4 bases from V and 12 from J; bases not matched to a gene: 6. Germline loops: CDR1 MRHNA, CDR2 SNTAGT. This CDR3 reads CASSGGLAGAVQFF. Here the CDR3 DNA reads TGTGCCAGCAGTGGCGGACTAGCGGGAGCCGTGCAGTTCTTC.

The rearrangement links TRBV5-1 to TRBJ2-1; 11 nucleotides line up with TRBD2. The trim removed 2 bases at V and 9 bases at J, leaving 7 bases unmatched. The CDR3 runs to 15 residues. Germline assignment: CDR1 SGHRS and CDR2 YFSETQ. CDR3 protein: CASSFIAGGLTEQFF. The CDR3 bases are TGCGCCAGCAGCTTCATAGCGGGAGGGCTCACTGAGCAGTTCTTC.

V usage is TRBV5-6 and J usage is TRBJ2-7, with no clear D. This CDR3 region has 13 residues. Germline-derived CDR1 and CDR2 are SGHDT and YYEEEE. V lost 3 bases to trimming and J lost 1 base, with 8 bases between them. CDR3 DNA: TGTGCCAGCAGCTATGACACATCCTACGAGCAGTACTTC. Amino acids: CASSYDTSYEQYF.

This CDR3 reads CASGLAGGDTQYF. In DNA, the CDR3 is TGCGCCAGTGGACTAGCGGGAGGAGATACGCAGTATTTT. This chain uses TRBV10-1 with TRBJ2-3; 14 bases are shared with TRBD2. Germline CDR1 and CDR2: WNHNN and SYGVQD (reference sequence). The CDR3 covers 13 residues. The V segment lost 9 bases and the J segment 5 bases; nucleotides outside the gene matches: 1.

The rearrangement joins TRBV6-5 to TRBJ1-3; the D gene is possibly TRBD1 (5 bases). This CDR3 region has 16 residues. Germline V gene data show CDR1 as MNHEY and CDR2 as SVGAGI. V was cut by 0 bases and J by 4 bases, with 13 bases left in between. This CDR3 reads CASSYSVRDLGNTIYF. CDR3 DNA sequence: TGTGCCAGCAGTTACTCGGTCAGGGACCTAGGAAACACCATATATTTT.

The V and J genes are TRBV7-9 and TRBJ2-2, with 11 bases aligning to TRBD2. Germline lookup yields CDR1 SEHNR and CDR2 FQNEAQ (reference sequence). V trimming: 5 bases; J trimming: 5 bases; junction bases outside the gene matches: 7. The CDR3 is 16 residues long. The CDR3 loop reads CASSKLAGVQTGELFF. In DNA form, the CDR3 reads TGTGCCAGCAGCAAACTAGCGGGAGTACAAACCGGGGAGCTGTTTTTT. Full variable domain (rest looked up from reference TRBV7-9 and TRBJ2-2): DTGVSQNPRHKITKRGQNVTFRCDPISEHNRLYWYRQTLGQGPEFLTYFQNEAQLEKSRLLSDRFSAERPKGSFSTLEIQRTEQGDSAMYLCASSKLAGVQTGELFFGEGSRLTVL.

J is TRBJ2-5 and V is TRBV28; D may match TRBD1 or TRBD2 (5 bases each). V lost 6 bases and J 8 bases, leaving 13 bases between the germline ends. The CDR3 sequence is 12 residues long. Germline V gives CDR1 MDHEN, CDR2 SYDVKM. CDR3 bases: TGTGCCAGCAGGGCGGTTGGGGGTACCCAGTACTTC. This gives the protein CASRAVGGTQYF.

The chain carries TRBV5-8 and TRBJ2-2; weak D call: TRBD2 (6 bases). CDR3 size: 14 residues. V lost 2 bases and J lost 6, with 11 bases in between. Germline CDR1 and CDR2: SGHTS and YDEGEE. For the CDR3, the DNA is TGTGCCAGCAGCTTACCCCGGGGGTCCGGGGAGCTGTTTTTT. Amino acid sequence: CASSLPRGSGELFF.

The chain links TRBV19 to TRBJ1-5, with D tentatively TRBD1 (6 bases). Germline-derived CDR1 and CDR2 are LNHDA and SQIVND (reference sequence). The CDR3 runs 18 residues. The V end lost 4 bases, the J end lost 3 bases, and 22 bases lay between the germline ends. The CDR3: CASSTSRGTQSINQPQHF. The CDR3 region has the DNA TGTGCCAGTAGTACTTCGAGGGGGACACAGTCGATCAATCAGCCCCAGCATTTT.

The V gene is TRBV27, the J gene TRBJ2-7, with TRBD1 matching 8 bases. The germline CDR1 and CDR2 sequences are MNHEY and SMNVEV (reference sequence). With V trimmed by 5 bases and J by 5 bases, 8 bases remained unmatched. The CDR3 covers 14 residues. CDR3 sequence reads: CASSTLGQGNEQYF. As DNA, the CDR3 is TGTGCCAGCAGTACCTTAGGACAGGGTAACGAGCAGTACTTC.

CDR3 amino acids: CASSLSGLAPNEQFF. In nucleotides, the CDR3 is TGTGCCAGCAGCTTATCGGGACTAGCGCCCAATGAGCAGTTCTTC. The gene calls are TRBV7-8 and TRBJ2-1; 10 nucleotides match TRBD2. V dropped 2 bases and J dropped 6; count of bases not matched to a gene: 4. Looked up from germline, CDR1 is SGHVS and CDR2 is FQNEAQ. This CDR3 contains 15 residues.

V gene TRBV6-1 combines with J gene TRBJ1-1; 9 nucleotides line up with TRBD1. This CDR3 spans 18 amino acids. The V and J ends lost 4 bases and 1 base, in that order; junction bases with no gene match: 13. Germline V gene lookup returns CDR1 MNHNS and CDR2 SASEGT. CDR3 coding DNA: TGTGCCAGCAGTGTACCGACAGGGGGGTACCTGGCGAACACTGAAGCTTTCTTT. It yields the protein CASSVPTGGYLANTEAFF.

The chain employs TRBV11-2 and TRBJ2-7; 12 bases are shared with TRBD1. The CDR3 covers 15 residues. Germline-derived CDR1 and CDR2 are SGHAT and FQNNGV. The V and J ends lost 5 bases and 5 bases, in that order; junction bases with no gene match: 7. The CDR3 bases are TGTGCCAGCAGCCCCCCCGGGACAGGGGGCGACGAGCAGTACTTC. This translates into CASSPPGTGGDEQYF.

The rearrangement uses TRBV10-3 and TRBJ2-7; 8 bases map to TRBD1. This CDR3 has 15 residues. J lost 1 base, V lost 10 bases, and 12 bases had no gene match. CDR1 is ENHRY and CDR2 is SYGVKD in the germline V gene. The CDR3 DNA is TGTGCCAGCAGACCCGCAGGGGGCGCATCCTACGAGCAGTACTTC. Its translation is CASRPAGGASYEQYF.

The chain is built from TRBV18 and TRBJ2-2; 9 bases map to TRBD1. Unmatched junction bases numbered 2, after V lost 1 base and J lost 5 bases. Germline V CDR1 and CDR2: KGHSH, LQKENI. The CDR3 totals 15 residues. Here the CDR3 DNA reads TGTGCCAGCTCACCACAGACAGGGGGTACCGGGGAGCTGTTTTTT. Its translation: CASSPQTGGTGELFF.

The V call is TRBV7-8, the J call TRBJ2-1; D ambiguous. CDR1 and CDR2 (germline): SGHVS, FQNEAQ. Trimming cost V 2 bases and J 0 bases, with 11 bases left between them. The CDR3 totals 16 residues. This CDR3 is CASSLSLLSSYNEQFF. As DNA, the CDR3 is TGTGCCAGCAGCTTATCACTATTAAGCTCCTACAATGAGCAGTTCTTC.

The chain is built from TRBV7-9 and TRBJ2-3, with 11 bases aligning to TRBD1. J lost 2 bases, V lost 7 bases, and 5 bases had no gene match. The germline V gene encodes CDR1 SEHNR and CDR2 FQNEAQ (reference sequence). The CDR3 loop spans 15 amino acids. As DNA, the CDR3 is TGTGCCAGCATACCGGGACAGGGGGACACAGATACGCAGTATTTT. Protein product: CASIPGQGDTDTQYF. The full variable domain, in which reference TRBV7-9 and TRBJ2-3 provide the parts outside the CDR3, is DTGVSQNPRHKITKRGQNVTFRCDPISEHNRLYWYRQTLGQGPEFLTYFQNEAQLEKSRLLSDRFSAERPKGSFSTLEIQRTEQGDSAMYLCASIPGQGDTDTQYFGPGTRLTVL.

The V call is TRBV6-4, the J call TRBJ2-5, with 8 bases fitting TRBD1. V gave up 6 bases and J gave up 1 base; unmatched junction bases: 7. Germline lookup yields CDR1 MRHNA and CDR2 SNTAGT. CDR3 length: 15 residues. CDR3 residues: CASRPGQGGQETQYF. CDR3 coding DNA: TGTGCCAGCAGACCCGGACAGGGAGGCCAAGAGACCCAGTACTTC.